This entry lists 17 T cell receptor beta chains sequenced from one sample in a study of blood T cell repertoires in COVID-19. TCRdb's copy holds only in-frame clones and misses some; the assay was immunoSEQ multiplex PCR. The repertoire includes 170,000 or so clones, roughly 80% of them detected once, and around 15% sits in the top ten. Source material: PBMCs or T cells enriched from blood (not recorded which). The receptor set was obtained from a woman between 45 and 65 years old who had recovered from COVID-19.

The CDR3 nucleotides read TGTGCCAGCAGCCGGCTCGACGAGCAGTACTTC. Translating it yields CASSRLDEQYF. This rearrangement joins TRBV3-1 (or the pseudogene TRBV3-2) to TRBJ2-7; D gene uncertain. V was clipped by 4 bases and J by 5 bases, with 6 bases between them. CDR1 LGHDT and CDR2 YNNKEL come from the germline V gene (reference sequence). This CDR3 is built from 11 residues.

The chain links TRBV6-2 or TRBV6-3 to TRBJ1-1; D is perhaps TRBD1 (6 bases). V was cut by 2 bases and J by 3 bases, with 10 bases left in between. Germline V gene lookup returns CDR1 MNHEY and CDR2 SVGEGT. CDR3 length: 14 residues. Here the CDR3 DNA reads TGTGCCAGCAGTTACAGGGGGTTCCACACTGAAGCTTTCTTT. This gives the protein CASSYRGFHTEAFF.

For this clone: It differs at one base from a far larger clone, so likely a read error. The rearrangement joins TRBV28 to TRBJ2-5, with a weak D call TRBD2 (5 bases). The CDR3 covers 11 residues. The V end was cut by 5 bases, the J end by 4 bases, with 5 bases between. In germline, CDR1 is MDHEN, CDR2 SYDVKM. CDR3 DNA sequence: TGTGCCAGCAGTGGAGGAGAGACCCAGTACTTC. Translation gives CASSGGETQYF.

The CDR3 spells CASSQGAYNSPLHF. CDR3 sequence (DNA): TGCGCCAGCAGCCAGGGGGCCTATAATTCACCCCTCCACTTT. The chain recombines TRBV5-1 with TRBJ1-6; 7 bases match TRBD1. The germline gives CDR1 SGHRS, CDR2 YFSETQ. J gave up 2 bases and V 4 bases, and 0 bases lay outside the gene matches. The CDR3 loop spans 14 amino acids.

The chain links TRBV5-1 to TRBJ2-2; 9 nucleotides align to TRBD1. Trimming took 2 bases from V and 4 from J; bases not matched to a gene: 6. Germline V CDR1 and CDR2: SGHRS, YFSETQ. The CDR3 consists of 16 residues. The CDR3 region has the DNA TGCGCCAGCAGCTTTCGGGGGACAGGGTCCACCGGGGAGCTGTTTTTT. Residues: CASSFRGTGSTGELFF.

The V gene is TRBV28, the J gene TRBJ1-6; D remains unclear. Germline V lookup: CDR1 MDHEN, CDR2 SYDVKM. The CDR3 runs 15 residues. The germline V and J ends were trimmed by 8 bases and 2 bases, with 13 bases remaining between them. The CDR3, as DNA: TGTGCCAGCGCCGTGTTGAGGACCTATAATTCACCCCTCCACTTT. Encoded protein: CASAVLRTYNSPLHF.

The chain carries TRBV19 and TRBJ2-7, with TRBD1 matching over 8 bases. The CDR3 totals 15 residues. Losses at the gene ends were 5 bases for V and 3 bases for J; bases not matched to a gene: 9. Germline V gives CDR1 LNHDA, CDR2 SQIVND (reference sequence). The CDR3 DNA reads TGTGCCAGTAGTCCGGCCCATACAGGGGGCTACGAGCAGTACTTC. Residues: CASSPAHTGGYEQYF.

This clone was recorded only once. This chain joins TRBV19 and TRBJ1-5, with 8 nucleotides matching TRBD1. The junction had 4 bases not matched to a gene; V was cut back by 6 bases and J by 0 bases. CDR1 is LNHDA and CDR2 is SQIVND in the germline V gene (reference sequence). The CDR3 is 15 amino acids. CDR3 nucleotides: TGTGCCAGTAGGCAGACAGGGGTTAGCAATCAGCCCCAGCATTTT. This gives the protein CASRQTGVSNQPQHF.

The CDR3 DNA follows: TGTGCCAGCAGCGAATCCGGGACAAACAATGAGCAGTTCTTC. Translation gives CASSESGTNNEQFF. The chain employs TRBV5-4 and TRBJ2-1; a possible D gene is TRBD1 (6 bases). Trimming removed 4 bases at V and 5 bases at J, with 13 bases between. There are 14 residues in the CDR3. From germline, CDR1 is SGHNT and CDR2 YYREEE (reference sequence).

Only a few counts were recorded for this clone. V gene TRBV4-3 combines with J gene TRBJ2-1; TRBD2 agrees at 8 bases. Germline CDR1 reads LGHNA; CDR2 reads YSLEER. The CDR3 runs to 19 residues. The ends lost 0 bases at V and 0 bases at J; junction bases unmatched: 10. Here the CDR3 reads CASSQEGRGGPSSYNEQFF. CDR3 DNA sequence: TGCGCCAGCAGCCAAGAAGGCCGGGGGGGCCCCAGCTCCTACAATGAGCAGTTCTTC.

The rearrangement uses TRBV7-9 and TRBJ2-1; no clear D. With 3 bases removed from V and 7 bases from J, the gap between germline ends came to 7 bases. CDR3 size: 12 residues. The germline CDR1 and CDR2 sequences are SEHNR and FQNEAQ (reference sequence). The CDR3 loop reads CASSFTKNEQFF. CDR3 nucleotide sequence: TGTGCCAGCAGCTTTACAAAGAATGAGCAGTTCTTC.

The chain carries TRBV5-1 and TRBJ1-1, with a weak D call TRBD1 (5 bases). V was trimmed by 3 bases and J by 3 bases, leaving 9 bases between them. The germline V gene encodes CDR1 SGHRS and CDR2 YFSETQ. This CDR3 is built from 13 residues. CDR3 DNA sequence: TGCGCCAGCAGCTCCTCGACAGACACTGAAGCTTTCTTT. This sequence encodes CASSSSTDTEAFF.

V gene TRBV3-1 (or the pseudogene TRBV3-2) combines with J gene TRBJ2-5; TRBD2 matches 8 bases. The CDR3 consists of 14 residues. V dropped 4 bases and J dropped 4; count of bases not matched to a gene: 5. CDR1 is LGHDT and CDR2 is YNNKEL in the germline V gene (reference sequence). The CDR3 here is CASSLFREGETQYF. CDR3 bases: TGTGCCAGCAGCCTCTTCCGGGAGGGAGAGACCCAGTACTTC.

V usage is TRBV28 and J usage is TRBJ2-7; 7 bases align to TRBD2. Germline CDR1 is MDHEN and CDR2 is SYDVKM. The CDR3 consists of 16 residues. V dropped 4 bases and J dropped 3; count of bases not matched to a gene: 12. As DNA, the CDR3 is TGTGCCAGCAGTTCACCCCTCGGGGGGTCTTTCTACGAGCAGTACTTC. Its translation is CASSSPLGGSFYEQYF.

V gene TRBV15 combines with J gene TRBJ1-5; D call uncertain. Germline loops: CDR1 LNHNV, CDR2 YYDKDF (reference sequence). The CDR3 contains 12 residues. Deletions cut 1 base from V and 11 bases from J, with 9 bases between. The DNA for the CDR3 is TGTGCCACCAGCAGAGGAACCCTAGCCCAGCATTTT. Protein sequence: CATSRGTLAQHF.

This clone came up a few times. The chain links TRBV5-5 to TRBJ2-7, with a tentative D call TRBD1 (6 bases). Trimming pared 2 bases from V and 1 base from J, leaving 7 bases between. There are 13 residues in the CDR3. Germline values: CDR1 SGHKS, CDR2 YYEKEE (reference sequence). In DNA form, the CDR3 reads TGTGCCAGCAGCTTACAGGGTTCCTACGAGCAGTACTTC. This gives the protein CASSLQGSYEQYF. The variable domain in full, with the rest retrieved from reference TRBV5-5 and TRBJ2-7, is DAGVTQSPTHLIKTRGQQVTLRCSPISGHKSVSWYQQVLGQGPQFIFQYYEKEERGRGNFPDRFSARQFPNYSSELNVNALLLGDSALYLCASSLQGSYEQYFGPGTRLTVT.

Only one count was recorded for this clone. This chain uses TRBV24-1 with TRBJ2-1; 9 bases agree with TRBD2. Germline trimming cut 5 bases from V and 6 bases from J; bases unmatched to any gene: 7. Germline CDR1 and CDR2: KGHDR and SFDVKD. The CDR3 totals 15 residues. The CDR3: CATSGEKAGGNEQFF. In DNA, the CDR3 is TGTGCCACCAGTGGCGAAAAAGCGGGAGGCAATGAGCAGTTCTTC.